This T cell receptor (beta chain) was sequenced in a study of control samples from healthy donors and cancer patients. Sequencing used immunoSEQ multiplex PCR; TCRdb keeps in-frame clones, though not all of them. The sample holds about 120,000 clones; about nine tenths are singletons and the top ten take approximately 2.2%. This CDR3 region has 16 residues. The V end was cut by 4 bases, the J end by 0 bases, with 13 bases between. The germline gives CDR1 KGHSH, CDR2 LQKENI. This sequence was found in a woman aged 45-60 years in good health. The material sequenced was blood. The chain couples TRBV18 to TRBJ1-3; TRBD1 might be the D (6 bases). In DNA form, the CDR3 reads TGTGCCAGCTCACGCGGACAGTTGAGCTCTGGAAACACCATATATTTT. Amino acids: CASSRGQLSSGNTIYF.